These 8 T cell receptor beta chains came from one sample sequenced in a study of breast tumors, draining lymph nodes, adjacent tissues. Samples came from axillary lymph nodes draining the breast cancer. TCRdb called the multiplex PCR reads again in MiXCR, with one record for every CDR3 protein. In the table there are some 150,000 distinct CDR3 sequences, approximately 33% of which are singletons. The source material was axillary lymph node tissue. The source is a female donor with breast cancer. Some clones in this sample may be carry-over from other donors' samples.

This clonotype was observed many times. V usage is TRBV7-2 and J usage is TRBJ2-1; 7 bases match TRBD2. This CDR3 contains 15 residues. Germline V gives CDR1 SGHTA, CDR2 FQGNSA. V was clipped by 1 base and J by 1 base; unmatched bases: 1. The CDR3 DNA sequence: TGTGCCAGCAGCTTAGGGGGGGGATCCTACAATGAGCAGTTCTTC. Translation gives CASSLGGGSYNEQFF. The full variable domain, with the rest looked up from reference TRBV7-2 and TRBJ2-1, is GAGVSQSPSNKVTEKGKDVELRCDPISGHTALYWYRQSLGQGLEFLIYFQGNSAPDKSGLPSDRFSAERTGGSVSTLTIQRTQQEDSAVYLCASSLGGGSYNEQFFGPGTRLTVL.

This clonotype was observed many times. This chain uses TRBV6-1 with TRBJ2-6; TRBD2 might be the D (6 bases). The CDR3 loop spans 17 amino acids. Germline CDR1 and CDR2: MNHNS and SASEGT. Trimming removed 3 bases from V and 0 bases from J, with 12 bases in between. The CDR3 here is CASSDSGSYSGANVLTF. Written as DNA, the CDR3 is TGTGCCAGCAGTGATTCCGGGAGCTACTCTGGGGCCAACGTCCTGACTTTC.

Concerning this clonotype itself: A much larger clone lies a single base off, so this may be a read error. This chain links TRBV18 with TRBJ1-6; 7 bases fit TRBD1. The ends lost 4 bases at V and 8 bases at J; junction bases unmatched: 11. This CDR3 spans 16 amino acids. Germline-derived CDR1 and CDR2 are KGHSH and LQKENI. CDR3 in amino acids: CASSQHRTGQDSPLHF. The CDR3 region has the DNA TGTGCCAGCTCACAACACAGGACAGGTCAAGATTCACCCCTCCACTTT.

The table lists this clonotype with many counts. The V and J genes are TRBV20-1 and TRBJ2-7, with 7 nucleotides matching TRBD2. V shed 1 base, J shed 4 bases, and the junction held 7 bases outside the gene matches. Germline lookup yields CDR1 DFQATT and CDR2 SNEGSKA (reference sequence). The CDR3 is 14 amino acids. The CDR3 nucleotides read TGCAGTGCTAGAGCGGCTAGCGGTTCATACGAGCAGTACTTC. Translating gives CSARAASGSYEQYF.

The chain recombines TRBV20-1 with TRBJ2-5; weak D call: TRBD2 (6 bases). Trimming removed 4 bases from V and 6 bases from J, with 12 bases in between. This CDR3 spans 12 amino acids. CDR1 and CDR2 from the germline V gene are DFQATT and SNEGSKA (reference sequence). CDR3: CSAIIRGKTQYF. In DNA form, the CDR3 reads TGCAGTGCTATAATTCGGGGGAAGACCCAGTACTTC.

Of note for this clonotype: This may arise from a read error, as a much more abundant clone is one base away. The chain uses TRBV6-1 and TRBJ1-2; tentatively, D is TRBD1 (6 bases). Germline V gene data show CDR1 as MNHNS and CDR2 as SASEGT. CDR3 length: 14 amino acids. The CDR3 region has the DNA TGTGCCAGCAGTCAAGCGCGGGGGGCGGATGGCTACACCTTC. Protein sequence: CASSQARGADGYTF.

This clonotype was detected many times. The rearrangement joins TRBV2 to TRBJ1-5; D is unclear. Per the germline V gene, CDR1 is SNHLY and CDR2 is FYNNEI. The CDR3 is made up of 16 amino acids. Between the trimmed V and J ends, which lost 6 bases and 3 bases, there was a span of 18 bases. The CDR3 here is CASRALLDPPNQPQHF. DNA of the CDR3: TGTGCCAGCAGGGCCCTTTTAGACCCCCCCAATCAGCCCCAGCATTTT.

This clonotype was seen repeatedly, ten times or more. The rearrangement joins TRBV27 to TRBJ2-1; 12 bases line up with TRBD2. The length of the CDR3 is 16 residues. Germline V CDR1 and CDR2: MNHEY, SMNVEV (reference sequence). After removal of 5 bases from V and 8 bases from J, the junction contained 10 bases not matched to a gene. CDR3 amino acids: CASSRLAGVGRDEQFF. The CDR3 nucleotides read TGTGCCAGCAGTCGACTAGCGGGAGTCGGTCGCGATGAGCAGTTCTTC.